The TCR beta chain under discussion was sequenced for a study of blood T cell repertoires in COVID-19. Only in-frame clones appear in the TCRdb table, and some are missing; sequencing was by immunoSEQ multiplex PCR. The data contain approximately 230,000 clones, 88% of them singletons. The V segment lost 6 bases and the J segment 2 bases; nucleotides outside the gene matches: 7. Germline values: CDR1 LNHDA, CDR2 SQIVND (reference sequence). The CDR3 has 15 amino acids. The sequenced sample was peripheral blood. The TCR comes from an older man with acute or convalescent COVID-19. The chain employs TRBV19 and TRBJ2-7; 10 bases agree with TRBD1. CDR3 amino acids: CASSAPGQGTYEQYF. The CDR3 nucleotides are TGTGCCAGTAGCGCTCCGGGACAGGGGACCTACGAGCAGTACTTC.